This entry lists 25 T cell receptor beta chains sequenced from one sample in a study of tumor-infiltrating lymphocytes in oesophageal squamous cell carcinoma. TCRdb independently ran MiXCR on the PCR reads; one entry per CDR3 protein. The sample shows 20,000 or so distinct CDR3 sequences, roughly two fifths of them seen only once. The source material was normal esophageal tissue next to the tumor. The receptors were gathered from a female donor with esophageal squamous cell carcinoma.

Concerning this clonotype itself: A read error may produce the germline difference seen at one junction end. The J gene is TRBJ2-4, the V gene TRBV10-1, with D possibly TRBD1 on 6 matching bases. Near its end, the DNA agrees better with TRBJ2-7, so the J call may be wrong. Germline V gene data show CDR1 as WNHNN and CDR2 as SYGVQD (reference sequence). The CDR3 is 12 amino acids. Written as DNA, the CDR3 is TGTGCCAGCAGCGTGGACAGCTACGAGCAGTACTTC. This gives the protein CASSVDSYEQYF.

This clonotype was counted between two and nine times. The chain joins TRBV7-3 to TRBJ2-7; perhaps TRBD2 as D (6 bases). CDR1 and CDR2 (germline): SGHTA, FQGTGA. Trimming left V 5 bases short and J 3 bases short, with 11 bases between. The CDR3 runs to 13 residues. The CDR3: CASSRLGGYEQYF. The CDR3 coding sequence is TGTGCCAGCAGCCGACTGGGGGGCTACGAGCAGTACTTC. Drawing the rest from reference TRBV7-3 and TRBJ2-7, the complete variable domain is GAGVSQTPSNKVTEKGKYVELRCDPISGHTALYWYRQSLGQGPEFLIYFQGTGAADDSGLPNDRFFAVRPEGSVSTLKIQRTERGDSAVYLCASSRLGGYEQYFGPGTRLTVT.

The chain employs TRBV19 and TRBJ2-3; 13 positions agree with TRBD2. The CDR3 is made up of 13 amino acids. The germline CDR1 and CDR2 sequences are LNHDA and SQIVND (reference sequence). V shed 10 bases and J 4 bases; nucleotides not matched to a gene: 2. DNA of the CDR3: TGTGCCACCGGACTAGCGGGAGCAGATACGCAGTATTTT. Its translation: CATGLAGADTQYF.

The chain has TRBV12-3 or TRBV12-4 and TRBJ2-3, with D tentatively TRBD1 (6 bases). TRBJ1-1 matches the DNA end more closely, so the J call is doubtful. CDR3 length equals 14 residues. The CDR3 DNA reads TGTGCCAGCAGTACAGGGCCCCTGAACACTGAAGCTTTCTTT. It yields the protein CASSTGPLNTEAFF.

This clonotype was seen once. Here the CDR3 reads CASTSQGSGTQYF. The CDR3 DNA follows: TGCGCCAGCACAAGTCAGGGTTCGGGGACCCAGTACTTC. The chain has TRBV10-2 and TRBJ2-4; a possible D gene is TRBD1 (5 bases). The tail of the sequence fits TRBJ2-5 better, so the J call may be wrong. CDR1 and CDR2 from the germline V gene are WSHSY and SAAADI. This CDR3 has 13 residues.

In regard to this clonotype: One end of the junction does not line up with germline, which may come from a read error. The chain joins TRBV6-6 to TRBJ1-6, with 7 bases aligning to TRBD1. Germline V lookup: CDR1 MNHNY, CDR2 SVGAGI (reference sequence). This CDR3 contains 16 residues. The CDR3 here is CASSRGQVAGGGGAYF. In nucleotides, the CDR3 is TGTGCCAGCAGCCGAGGACAGGTAGCGGGAGGCGGCGGGGCGTACTTT.

This clonotype was observed once. The junction departs from the called germline gene at one end, perhaps through a read error. The V and J genes are TRBV29-1 and TRBJ2-1, with 10 bases fitting TRBD1. The V gene's germline CDR1 is SQVTM and CDR2 ANQGSEA. This CDR3 region has 15 residues. CDR3 in amino acids: CSVTTGTGVGSPLHF. DNA of the CDR3: TGCAGCGTAACGACCGGGACAGGGGTCGGATCCCCCCTCCACTTC.

This clonotype was detected many times. The chain recombines TRBV2 with TRBJ2-7; 11 nucleotides agree with TRBD1. The CDR3 length is 14 residues. Trimming cost V 6 bases and J 6 bases; bases outside gene matches: 7. The germline CDR1 and CDR2 sequences are SNHLY and FYNNEI. The CDR3 is CASRDGGTGGEQYF. The CDR3 coding sequence is TGTGCCAGCAGAGACGGAGGGACAGGGGGCGAGCAGTACTTC.

By sample share, this clonotype is medium-sized (0.01 to 0.1%). V gene TRBV7-2 combines with J gene TRBJ2-2; D gene uncertain. Trimming took 5 bases from V and 0 from J, leaving 10 bases between them. Germline V gives CDR1 SGHTA, CDR2 FQGNSA. The CDR3 has 15 amino acids. The chain's CDR3 is CASSQTPTNTGELFF. The DNA of the CDR3 is TGTGCCAGCAGCCAGACACCGACGAACACCGGGGAGCTGTTTTTT. Filled out from reference TRBV7-2 and TRBJ2-2, the complete variable domain reads GAGVSQSPSNKVTEKGKDVELRCDPISGHTALYWYRQSLGQGLEFLIYFQGNSAPDKSGLPSDRFSAERTGGSVSTLTIQRTQQEDSAVYLCASSQTPTNTGELFFGEGSRLTVL.

This clonotype was observed many times. The chain is built from TRBV2 and TRBJ2-7; 7 bases match TRBD2. Per the germline V gene, CDR1 is SNHLY and CDR2 is FYNNEI. The CDR3 totals 14 residues. With V trimmed by 4 bases and J by 1 base, 4 bases remained unmatched. The CDR3 spells CASSVEGGSYEQYF. DNA of the CDR3: TGTGCCAGCAGTGTTGAGGGAGGGTCCTACGAGCAGTACTTC. Full variable domain (outside the CDR3, taken from reference TRBV2 and TRBJ2-7): EPEVTQTPSHQVTQMGQEVILRCVPISNHLYFYWYRQILGQKVEFLVSFYNNEISEKSEIFDDQFSVERPDGSNFTLKIRSTKLEDSAMYFCASSVEGGSYEQYFGPGTRLTVT.

The rearrangement uses TRBV7-8 and TRBJ2-4; no firm D call. The J call may be incorrect, as the DNA end agrees better with TRBJ2-7. CDR1 SGHVS and CDR2 FQNEAQ come from the germline V gene. This CDR3 region has 14 residues. The CDR3 DNA sequence: TGTGCCAGCAGCCCCCTGGGTATCCACTACGAGCAGTACTTC. This translates into CASSPLGIHYEQYF.

This clonotype was recorded a few times. The genes are TRBV7-2 and TRBJ2-1; 7 bases agree with TRBD1. V shed 5 bases, J shed 0 bases, and the junction held 7 bases outside the gene matches. The V gene's germline CDR1 is SGHTA and CDR2 FQGNSA. The CDR3 is made up of 16 amino acids. CDR3 in amino acids: CASSTPTGASYNEQFF. CDR3 bases: TGTGCCAGCAGCACCCCCACAGGGGCCTCCTACAATGAGCAGTTCTTC.

Worth noting for this clonotype: The final CDR3 position lacks the conserved phenylalanine or tryptophan, pointing to a likely read error. The DNA is omitted, as the CDR3 cannot be located on it reliably, and the CDR3 follows TCRdb's listing. The genes are TRBV7-6 and TRBJ2-6; the DNA was not used to check the table's D call, TRBD1. The CDR3 has 8 amino acids, counting both end residues. CDR1 is SGHVS, CDR2 FNYEAQ, per germline. The CDR3 loop reads CASSSQGH.

The chain employs TRBV19 and TRBJ1-5, with TRBD1 matching 7 bases. Trimming at V came to 3 bases and at J to 7 bases, leaving 3 bases not matched to a gene. The CDR3 consists of 13 residues. Per germline, CDR1 LNHDA and CDR2 SQIVND (reference sequence). In DNA form, the CDR3 reads TGTGCCAGTAGTATGGGACAGATCCAGCCCCAGCATTTT. Translation gives CASSMGQIQPQHF.

A word on this clonotype: One junction end disagrees with the germline gene, perhaps due to a read error. The V and J genes are TRBV7-4 and TRBJ2-3; D unresolved. The CDR3 runs to 13 residues. Germline assignment: CDR1 SGHVT and CDR2 SQSDAQ. CDR3 sequence (DNA): TGTGCCAGCAGCTTTGGGATGAATTCACCCCTCCACTTC. This sequence encodes CASSFGMNSPLHF. The full variable domain, with the rest looked up from reference TRBV7-4 and TRBJ2-3, is GAGVSQSPRYKVAKRGRDVALRCDSISGHVTLYWYRQTLGQGSEVLTYSQSDAQRDKSGRPSGRFSAERPERSVSTLKIQRTEQGDSAVYLCASSFGMNSPLHFGPGTRLTVL.

The chain carries TRBV29-1 and TRBJ2-5; 9 bases are shared with TRBD1. The DNA matches TRBJ2-1 better at its end, which makes the J call doubtful. CDR1 and CDR2 from the germline V gene are SQVTM and ANQGSEA. CDR3 length: 16 residues. The CDR3 nucleotides are TGCAGCGTTGAAAAGGGGGAGGGACAGGGCAACAATGAGCAGTTCTTC. Translation: CSVEKGEGQGNNEQFF.

The sample holds a few counts of this clonotype. This may be a read error, as it is one base from a much larger clone. This chain links TRBV10-2 with TRBJ2-1, with no clear D. The ends were cut back, 2 bases at V and 10 bases at J, with 12 bases in the middle. The CDR3 consists of 13 residues. CDR1 and CDR2 from the germline V gene are WSHSY and SAAADI. CDR3 sequence reads: CASSEGSSYEQFF. DNA of the CDR3: TGCGCCAGCAGTGAGGGGTCCTCCTACGAGCAGTTCTTC.

This clonotype was counted many times. This sequence joins TRBV14 and TRBJ2-7; possible D gene TRBD2, 6 bases. The CDR3 contains 12 residues. Trimming removed 10 bases at V and 1 base at J, with 11 bases between. Germline V CDR1 and CDR2: SGHDN, FVKESK. Written as DNA, the CDR3 is TGTGCCATGGGGGGAGTATCCTACGAGCAGTACTTC. As protein: CAMGGVSYEQYF.

This clonotype was counted many times. The V gene is TRBV19, the J gene TRBJ1-1; D is possibly TRBD1 (5 bases). The V end was cut by 1 base, the J end by 2 bases, with 17 bases between. CDR1 and CDR2 (germline): LNHDA, SQIVND (reference sequence). CDR3 size: 17 residues. The CDR3 sequence: CASSIGRRQSPNTEAFF. DNA of the CDR3: TGTGCCAGTAGTATAGGGAGGCGACAGTCGCCCAACACTGAAGCTTTCTTT.

This chain uses TRBV12-3 or TRBV12-4 with TRBJ1-1; the D gene is possibly TRBD1 (5 bases). The CDR3 sequence is 13 residues long. V lost 3 bases, J lost 4 bases, and 9 bases lay in between. CDR3 loop: CASSLRRGTEAFF. Here the CDR3 DNA reads TGTGCCAGCAGTTTGAGGAGGGGCACTGAAGCTTTCTTT.

On this clonotype itself: The conserved phenylalanine or tryptophan normally closing the CDR3 is absent here, so this likely arose from a read error. The DNA is omitted, as the CDR3 cannot be located on it reliably, and the CDR3 follows TCRdb's listing. The chain has TRBV12-3 or TRBV12-4 and TRBJ2-1; the table's D call, TRBD1, was not checked against the DNA. The CDR3 spans 15 amino acids, including both terminal residues. CDR3 region: CASRLGQGSTQYFGS.

This rearrangement joins TRBV7-9 to TRBJ1-1, with D perhaps TRBD1 (5 bases). Matching the DNA end better, TRBJ1-6 makes the J call doubtful. Germline V CDR1 and CDR2: SEHNR, FQNEAQ (reference sequence). The CDR3 extends over 15 amino acids. CDR3 in amino acids: CASSLAQGPNSPLHF. CDR3 nucleotide sequence: TGTGCCAGCAGCTTAGCCCAGGGCCCAAATTCACCCCTCCACTTT.

In its sample, this clonotype ranks as medium-sized. The J gene is TRBJ2-3, the V gene TRBV7-9, with D hard to call. Trimming removed 1 base at V and 2 bases at J, with 4 bases between. CDR1 SEHNR and CDR2 FQNEAQ come from the germline V gene (reference sequence). The CDR3 is 13 amino acids. In DNA, the CDR3 is TGTGCCAGCAGCTTAGTCACCACAGATACGCAGTATTTT. Encoded protein: CASSLVTTDTQYF.

This clonotype appeared many times. This chain joins TRBV19 and TRBJ1-1; 7 bases fit TRBD1. The CDR3 covers 14 residues. J was trimmed by 1 base and V by 6 bases; bases with no gene match: 5. Germline lookup yields CDR1 LNHDA and CDR2 SQIVND (reference sequence). CDR3: CASRLGQANTEAFF. The DNA of the CDR3 is TGTGCCAGTAGATTAGGACAGGCGAACACTGAAGCTTTCTTT.

In its sample, this clonotype was seen once. The V call is TRBV6-2 or TRBV6-3, the J call TRBJ2-1; 12 positions match TRBD2. Germline assignment: CDR1 MNHEY and CDR2 SVGEGT. CDR3 size: 16 residues. With V trimmed by 5 bases and J by 8 bases, 10 bases remained unmatched. The CDR3 DNA follows: TGTGCCAGCAGTCTCACGACTAGCGGGAGTGTCGATGAGCAGTTCTTC. It is translated as CASSLTTSGSVDEQFF.